This T cell receptor (beta chain) originates from a study of regulatory T cells in long-lasting Graves disease. As for time point: persistent/refractory GD, antithyroid drugs over 5 years with positive TRAb. Preparation of the TCR library used RNA extracted from PBMCs. Assembly of TCR beta libraries relied on iRepertoire HTBI primers together with Arm-PCR of CDR3 regions. MiXCR, run by TCRdb on the multiplex PCR reads, gives a single entry per CDR3 protein. The table has about 300,000 distinct CDR3 sequences, around 20% seen once. CDR1 and CDR2 (germline): ENHRY, SYGVKD. CDR3 size: 14 residues. J was trimmed by 8 bases and V by 11 bases; bases with no gene match: 10.

V is TRBV10-3 and J is TRBJ1-6, with 9 bases that match TRBD1. The clonotype originates from a female donor with Graves disease. The sequences come from peripheral blood mononuclear cells (PBMCs), collected when the disease was refractory, from a patient treated with antithyroid drugs. As DNA, the CDR3 is TGTGCCTCCAAAGGGACAGGGCTTGATTCACCCCTCCACTTT. Protein: CASKGTGLDSPLHF.